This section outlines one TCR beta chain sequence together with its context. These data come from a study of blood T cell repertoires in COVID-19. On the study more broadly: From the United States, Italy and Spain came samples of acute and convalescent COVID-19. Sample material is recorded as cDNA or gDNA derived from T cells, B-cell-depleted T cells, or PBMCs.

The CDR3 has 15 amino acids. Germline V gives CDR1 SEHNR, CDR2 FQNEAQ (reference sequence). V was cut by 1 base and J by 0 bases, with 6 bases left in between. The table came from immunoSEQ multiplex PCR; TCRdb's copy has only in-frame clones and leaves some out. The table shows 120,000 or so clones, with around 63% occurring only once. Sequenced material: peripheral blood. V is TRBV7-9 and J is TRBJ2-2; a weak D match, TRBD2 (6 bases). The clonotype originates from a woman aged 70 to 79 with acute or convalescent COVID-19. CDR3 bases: TGTGCCAGCAGCTTAGGGGGGGCGAACACCGGGGAGCTGTTTTTT. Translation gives CASSLGGANTGELFF.